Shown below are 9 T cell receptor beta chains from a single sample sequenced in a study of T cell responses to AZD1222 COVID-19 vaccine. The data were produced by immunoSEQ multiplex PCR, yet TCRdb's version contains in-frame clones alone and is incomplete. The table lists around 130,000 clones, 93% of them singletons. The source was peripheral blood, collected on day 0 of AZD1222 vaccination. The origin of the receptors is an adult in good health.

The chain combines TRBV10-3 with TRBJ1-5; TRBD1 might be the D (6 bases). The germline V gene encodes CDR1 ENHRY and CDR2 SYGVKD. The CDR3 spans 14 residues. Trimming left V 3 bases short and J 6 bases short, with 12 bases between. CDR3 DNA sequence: TGTGCCATCAGTGACACGACAGGTGCTCAGCCCCAGCATTTT. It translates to CAISDTTGAQPQHF.

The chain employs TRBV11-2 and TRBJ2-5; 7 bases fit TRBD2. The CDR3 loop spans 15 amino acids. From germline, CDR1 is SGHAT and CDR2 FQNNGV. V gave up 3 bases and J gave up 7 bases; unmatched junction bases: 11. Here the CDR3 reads CASSFGGGTYGTQYF. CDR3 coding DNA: TGTGCCAGCAGCTTTGGGGGGGGGACCTATGGGACCCAGTACTTC.

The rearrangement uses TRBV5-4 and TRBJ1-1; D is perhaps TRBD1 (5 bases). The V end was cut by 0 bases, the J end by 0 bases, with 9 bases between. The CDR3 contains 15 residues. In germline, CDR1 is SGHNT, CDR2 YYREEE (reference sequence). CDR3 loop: CASSLEKGLNTEAFF. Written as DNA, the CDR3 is TGTGCCAGCAGCTTGGAGAAGGGGCTGAACACTGAAGCTTTCTTT.

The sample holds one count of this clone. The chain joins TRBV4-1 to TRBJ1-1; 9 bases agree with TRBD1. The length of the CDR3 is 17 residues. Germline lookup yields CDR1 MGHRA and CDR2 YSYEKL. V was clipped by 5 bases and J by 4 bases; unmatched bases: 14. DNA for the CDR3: TGCGCCAGCAGCATACGTCCCGGGACAGGGTTCGGCACTGAAGCTTTCTTT. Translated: CASSIRPGTGFGTEAFF.

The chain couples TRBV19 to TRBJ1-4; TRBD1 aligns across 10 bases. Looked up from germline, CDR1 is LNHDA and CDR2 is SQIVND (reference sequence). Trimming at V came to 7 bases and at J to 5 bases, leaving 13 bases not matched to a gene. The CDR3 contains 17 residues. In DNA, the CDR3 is TGTGCCAGTAACGCAGGGGGGACAGGGGCCGAAAATGAAAAACTGTTTTTT. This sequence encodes CASNAGGTGAENEKLFF.

CDR3 nucleotide sequence: TGTGCCAGCAGCCAGGGCGCTGGGGCCAACGTCCTGACTTTC. Its translation is CASSQGAGANVLTF. This chain links TRBV3-1 (or the pseudogene TRBV3-2) with TRBJ2-6, with unresolved D. CDR1 and CDR2 from the germline V gene are LGHDT and YNNKEL (reference sequence). This CDR3 has 14 amino acids. Trimming removed 3 bases from V and 2 bases from J, with 5 bases in between.

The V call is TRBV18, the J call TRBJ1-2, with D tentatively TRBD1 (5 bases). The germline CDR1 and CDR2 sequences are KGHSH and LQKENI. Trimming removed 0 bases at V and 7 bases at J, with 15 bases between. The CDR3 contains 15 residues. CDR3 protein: CASSPPSGTNTGYTF. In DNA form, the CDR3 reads TGTGCCAGCTCACCACCGAGCGGGACGAACACTGGCTACACCTTC.

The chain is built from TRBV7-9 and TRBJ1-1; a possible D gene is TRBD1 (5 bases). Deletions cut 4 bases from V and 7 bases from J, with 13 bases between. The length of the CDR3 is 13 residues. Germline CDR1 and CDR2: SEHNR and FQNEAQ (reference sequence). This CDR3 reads CASSSVGTYEAFF. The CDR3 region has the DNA TGTGCCAGCAGCTCTGTCGGGACTTATGAAGCTTTCTTT.

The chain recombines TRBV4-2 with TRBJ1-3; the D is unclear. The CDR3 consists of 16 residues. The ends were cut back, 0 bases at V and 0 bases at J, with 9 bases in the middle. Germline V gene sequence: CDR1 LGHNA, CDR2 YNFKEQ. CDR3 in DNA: TGTGCCAGCAGCCAAGATTTTCTAAACTCTGGAAACACCATATATTTT. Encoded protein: CASSQDFLNSGNTIYF.